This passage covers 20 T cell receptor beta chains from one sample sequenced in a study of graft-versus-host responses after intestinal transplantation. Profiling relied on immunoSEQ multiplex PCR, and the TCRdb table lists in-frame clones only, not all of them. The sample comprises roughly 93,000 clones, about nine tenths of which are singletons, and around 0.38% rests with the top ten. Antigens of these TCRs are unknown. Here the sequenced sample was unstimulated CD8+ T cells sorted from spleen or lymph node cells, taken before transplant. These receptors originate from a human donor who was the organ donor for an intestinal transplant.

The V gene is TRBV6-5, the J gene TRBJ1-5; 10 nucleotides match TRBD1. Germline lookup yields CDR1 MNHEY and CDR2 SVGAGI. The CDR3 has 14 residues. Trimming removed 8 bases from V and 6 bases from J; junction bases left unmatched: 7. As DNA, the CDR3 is TGTGCCAGCGGGCGGGACAGGGGTTTTCAGCCCCAGCATTTT. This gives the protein CASGRDRGFQPQHF.

As DNA, the CDR3 is TGTGCCAGCAGTCTAAACAGGGGAGATACGCAGTATTTT. It encodes CASSLNRGDTQYF. This sequence joins TRBV2 and TRBJ2-3, with 7 positions matching TRBD1. CDR3 length equals 13 residues. Germline V gene lookup returns CDR1 SNHLY and CDR2 FYNNEI. The V segment lost 5 bases and the J segment 5 bases; nucleotides outside the gene matches: 4. The variable domain in full, with the rest retrieved from reference TRBV2 and TRBJ2-3, is EPEVTQTPSHQVTQMGQEVILRCVPISNHLYFYWYRQILGQKVEFLVSFYNNEISEKSEIFDDQFSVERPDGSNFTLKIRSTKLEDSAMYFCASSLNRGDTQYFGPGTRLTVL.

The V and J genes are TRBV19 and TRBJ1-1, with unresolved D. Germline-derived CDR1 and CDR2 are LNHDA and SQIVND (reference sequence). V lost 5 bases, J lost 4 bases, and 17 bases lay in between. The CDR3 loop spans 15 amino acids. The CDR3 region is CASSFRDGVGTEAFF. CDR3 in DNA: TGTGCCAGTAGTTTTCGGGATGGGGTCGGCACTGAAGCTTTCTTT.

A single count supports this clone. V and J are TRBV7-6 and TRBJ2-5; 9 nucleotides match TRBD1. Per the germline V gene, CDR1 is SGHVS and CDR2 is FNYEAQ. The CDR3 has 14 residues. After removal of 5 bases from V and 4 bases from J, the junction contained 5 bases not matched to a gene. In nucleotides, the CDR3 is TGTGCCAGCAGCGACACAGGGGGCATAGAGACCCAGTACTTC. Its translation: CASSDTGGIETQYF. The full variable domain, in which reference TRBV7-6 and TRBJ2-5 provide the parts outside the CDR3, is GAGVSQSPRYKVTKRGQDVALRCDPISGHVSLYWYRQALGQGPEFLTYFNYEAQQDKSGLPNDRFSAERPEGSISTLTIQRTEQRDSAMYRCASSDTGGIETQYFGPGTRLLVL.

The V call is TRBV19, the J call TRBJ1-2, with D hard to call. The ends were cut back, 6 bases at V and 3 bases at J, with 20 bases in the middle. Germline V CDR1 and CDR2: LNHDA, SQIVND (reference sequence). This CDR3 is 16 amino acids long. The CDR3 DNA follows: TGTGCCAGTAGCCAACAACCCAGTTCGGAGGACTATGGCTACACCTTC. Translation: CASSQQPSSEDYGYTF.

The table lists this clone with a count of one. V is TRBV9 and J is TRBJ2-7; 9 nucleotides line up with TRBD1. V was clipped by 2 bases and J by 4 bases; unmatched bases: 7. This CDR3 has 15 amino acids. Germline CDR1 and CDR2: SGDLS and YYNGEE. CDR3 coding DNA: TGTGCCAGCAGCGTCGGGGGACAGGGTTCATACGAGCAGTACTTC. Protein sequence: CASSVGGQGSYEQYF.

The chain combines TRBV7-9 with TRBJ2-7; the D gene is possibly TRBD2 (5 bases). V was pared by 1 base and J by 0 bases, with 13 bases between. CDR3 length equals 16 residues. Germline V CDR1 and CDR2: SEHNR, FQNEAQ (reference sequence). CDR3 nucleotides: TGTGCCAGCAGCTTAGGGATGGAGGCCCACTCCTACGAGCAGTACTTC. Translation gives CASSLGMEAHSYEQYF.

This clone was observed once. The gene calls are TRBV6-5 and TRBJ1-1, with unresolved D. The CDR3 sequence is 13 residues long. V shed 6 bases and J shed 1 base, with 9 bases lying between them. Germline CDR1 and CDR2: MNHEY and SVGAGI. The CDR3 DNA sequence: TGTGCCAGCAGCCGAACAGAGAACACTGAAGCTTTCTTT. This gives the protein CASSRTENTEAFF.

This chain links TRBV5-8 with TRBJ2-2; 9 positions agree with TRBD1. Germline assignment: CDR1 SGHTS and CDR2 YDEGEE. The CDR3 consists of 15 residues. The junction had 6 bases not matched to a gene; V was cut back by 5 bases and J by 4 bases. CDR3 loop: CASRGGQGPTGELFF. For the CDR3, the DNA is TGTGCCAGCAGGGGGGGACAGGGTCCCACCGGGGAGCTGTTTTTT.

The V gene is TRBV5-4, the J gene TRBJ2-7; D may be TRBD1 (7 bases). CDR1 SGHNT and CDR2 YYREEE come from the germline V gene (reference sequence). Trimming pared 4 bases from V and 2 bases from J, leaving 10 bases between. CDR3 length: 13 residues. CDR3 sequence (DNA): TGTGCCAGCAGCGGCGGGACAGCCTACGAGCAGTACTTC. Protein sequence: CASSGGTAYEQYF.

CDR3 in DNA: TGCAGTGTCCGACTGCCGAGCTCCTACGAGCAGTACTTC. Its translation is CSVRLPSSYEQYF. The V call is TRBV29-1, the J call TRBJ2-7; unclear D gene. Germline V lookup: CDR1 SQVTM, CDR2 ANQGSEA. The CDR3 runs to 13 residues.

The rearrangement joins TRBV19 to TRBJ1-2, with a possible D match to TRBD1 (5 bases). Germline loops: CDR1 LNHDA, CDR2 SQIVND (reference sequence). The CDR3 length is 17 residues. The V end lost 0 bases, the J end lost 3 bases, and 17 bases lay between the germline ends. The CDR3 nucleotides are TGTGCCAGTAGTATAGACTTGGACGACAGAACCTACTATGGCTACACCTTC. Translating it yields CASSIDLDDRTYYGYTF.

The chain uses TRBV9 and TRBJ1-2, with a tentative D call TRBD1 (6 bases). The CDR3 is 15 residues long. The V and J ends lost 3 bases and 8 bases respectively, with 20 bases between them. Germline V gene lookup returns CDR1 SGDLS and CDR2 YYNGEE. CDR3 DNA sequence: TGTGCCAGCAGCGCCCCCGCCGGGACACCGGGGGGCTACACCTTC. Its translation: CASSAPAGTPGGYTF. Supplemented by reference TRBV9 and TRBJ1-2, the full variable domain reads DSGVTQTPKHLITATGQRVTLRCSPRSGDLSVYWYQQSLDQGLQFLIQYYNGEERAKGNILERFSAQQFPDLHSELNLSSLELGDSALYFCASSAPAGTPGGYTFGSGTRLTVV.

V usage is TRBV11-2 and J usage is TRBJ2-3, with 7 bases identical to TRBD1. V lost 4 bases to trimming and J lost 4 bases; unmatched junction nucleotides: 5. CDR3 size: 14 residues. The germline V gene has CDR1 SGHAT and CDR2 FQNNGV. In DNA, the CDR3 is TGTGCCAGCAGCTCGGGACAGTCGGCAGATACGCAGTATTTT. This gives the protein CASSSGQSADTQYF.

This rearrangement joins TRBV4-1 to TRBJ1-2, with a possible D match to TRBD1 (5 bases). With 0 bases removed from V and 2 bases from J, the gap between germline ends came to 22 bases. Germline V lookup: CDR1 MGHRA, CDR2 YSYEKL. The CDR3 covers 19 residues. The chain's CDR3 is CASSQEAGLGRSTNYGYTF. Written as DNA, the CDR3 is TGCGCCAGCAGCCAAGAAGCGGGGCTGGGACGGAGCACAAACTATGGCTACACCTTC.

The CDR3 here is CASSLAEVYGYTF. The CDR3 region has the DNA TGTGCCAGCAGCTTGGCCGAGGTCTATGGCTACACCTTC. The chain employs TRBV5-4 and TRBJ1-2, with no clear D. Per the germline V gene, CDR1 is SGHNT and CDR2 is YYREEE (reference sequence). This CDR3 contains 13 residues. The V end lost 0 bases, the J end lost 4 bases, and 7 bases lay between the germline ends.

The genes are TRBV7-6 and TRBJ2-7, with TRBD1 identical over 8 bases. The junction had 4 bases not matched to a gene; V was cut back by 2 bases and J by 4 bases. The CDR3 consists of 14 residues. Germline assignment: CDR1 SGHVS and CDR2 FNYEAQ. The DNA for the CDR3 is TGTGCCAGCAGCTTAATGGACAGGGTATACGAGCAGTACTTC. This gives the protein CASSLMDRVYEQYF.

The CDR3 loop is CASSLSGGPPDTQYF. In DNA, the CDR3 is TGTGCCAGCAGCTTGAGCGGGGGGCCCCCAGATACGCAGTATTTT. J is TRBJ2-3 and V is TRBV11-2; 9 positions match TRBD2. Germline lookup yields CDR1 SGHAT and CDR2 FQNNGV. The CDR3 spans 15 residues. Trimming removed 3 bases from V and 4 bases from J; junction bases left unmatched: 5.

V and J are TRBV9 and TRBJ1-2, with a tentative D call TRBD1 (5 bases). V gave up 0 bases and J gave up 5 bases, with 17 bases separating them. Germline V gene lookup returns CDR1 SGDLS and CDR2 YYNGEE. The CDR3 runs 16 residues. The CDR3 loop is CASSVAGGDDSYGYTF. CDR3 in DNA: TGTGCCAGCAGCGTAGCTGGAGGGGACGATTCGTATGGCTACACCTTC. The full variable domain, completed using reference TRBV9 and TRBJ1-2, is DSGVTQTPKHLITATGQRVTLRCSPRSGDLSVYWYQQSLDQGLQFLIQYYNGEERAKGNILERFSAQQFPDLHSELNLSSLELGDSALYFCASSVAGGDDSYGYTFGSGTRLTVV.

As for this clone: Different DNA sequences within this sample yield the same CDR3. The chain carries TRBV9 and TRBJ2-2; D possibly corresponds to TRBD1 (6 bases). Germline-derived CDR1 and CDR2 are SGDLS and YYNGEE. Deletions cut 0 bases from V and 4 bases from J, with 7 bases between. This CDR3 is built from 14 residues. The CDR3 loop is CASSVGGGTGELFF. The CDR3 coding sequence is TGTGCCAGCAGCGTAGGAGGGGGCACCGGGGAGCTGTTTTTT.